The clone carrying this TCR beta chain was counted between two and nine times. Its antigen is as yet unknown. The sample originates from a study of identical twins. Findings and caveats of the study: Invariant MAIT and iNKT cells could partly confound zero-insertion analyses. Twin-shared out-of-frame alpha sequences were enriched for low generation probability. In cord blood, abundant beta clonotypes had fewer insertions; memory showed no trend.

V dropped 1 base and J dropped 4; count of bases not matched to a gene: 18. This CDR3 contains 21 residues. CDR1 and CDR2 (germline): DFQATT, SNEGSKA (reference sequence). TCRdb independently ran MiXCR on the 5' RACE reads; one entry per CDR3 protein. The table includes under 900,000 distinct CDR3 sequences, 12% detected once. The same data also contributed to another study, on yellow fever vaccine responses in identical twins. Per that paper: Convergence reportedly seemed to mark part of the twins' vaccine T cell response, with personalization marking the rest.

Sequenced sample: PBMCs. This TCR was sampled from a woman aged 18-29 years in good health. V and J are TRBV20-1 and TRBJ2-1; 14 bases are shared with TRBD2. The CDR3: CSARGALGTSGSTVPYNEQFF. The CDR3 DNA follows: TGCAGTGCTAGAGGAGCCCTCGGGACTAGCGGGAGTACGGTGCCTTACAATGAGCAGTTCTTC.